The 32 T cell receptor beta chains listed next were all sequenced from one sample in a study of glioma-infiltrating T cells after dendritic cell vaccination. Time point of the sample: after dendritic cell vaccination, including at tumor progression/relapse. Sequenced by immunoSEQ multiplex PCR; TCRdb stores in-frame clones only, minus some. The sample includes about 87,000 clones, roughly four fifths of them seen just once. Material: blood, obtained after dendritic cell vaccination. These receptors originate from a human donor with glioblastoma.

The CDR3 loop is CASSLSLSSETQYF. CDR3 sequence (DNA): TGTGCCAGCAGCTTAAGTCTGTCTTCGGAGACCCAGTACTTC. The V gene is TRBV7-3, the J gene TRBJ2-5; D call uncertain. The CDR3 contains 14 residues. Germline V gene sequence: CDR1 SGHTA, CDR2 FQGTGA. The V gene lost 1 base and the J gene lost 5 bases, with 11 bases spanning the gap.

The rearrangement joins TRBV2 to TRBJ1-5; tentatively, D is TRBD1 (6 bases). Germline CDR1 reads SNHLY; CDR2 reads FYNNEI. This CDR3 contains 13 residues. Trimming shortened V by 7 bases and J by 4 bases, and 11 bases separated the two germline ends. This CDR3 reads CASTTDSNQPQHF. The CDR3 nucleotides read TGTGCCAGCACTACGGACAGTAATCAGCCCCAGCATTTT. Full variable domain (missing parts from reference TRBV2 and TRBJ1-5): EPEVTQTPSHQVTQMGQEVILRCVPISNHLYFYWYRQILGQKVEFLVSFYNNEISEKSEIFDDQFSVERPDGSNFTLKIRSTKLEDSAMYFCASTTDSNQPQHFGDGTRLSIL.

The chain has TRBV2 and TRBJ1-1; D may be TRBD1 (5 bases). V was shortened by 6 bases and J by 0 bases, with 8 bases between the two germline ends. This CDR3 is 13 amino acids long. CDR1 SNHLY and CDR2 FYNNEI come from the germline V gene. The CDR3 bases are TGTGCCAGCAGCGGGGGGGTGAACACTGAAGCTTTCTTT. It is translated as CASSGGVNTEAFF.

This chain links TRBV30 with TRBJ2-1, with 9 nucleotides matching TRBD2. CDR1 is GTSNPN, CDR2 SVGIG, per germline (reference sequence). The CDR3 has 14 amino acids. The J segment lost 10 bases and the V segment lost 1 base, leaving 8 bases of the junction unmatched. CDR3: CAWSGGGGAVEQFF. CDR3 nucleotides: TGTGCCTGGAGTGGAGGCGGGGGGGCAGTCGAGCAGTTCTTC.

The V gene is TRBV5-1, the J gene TRBJ2-2, with D possibly matching TRBD2 (5 bases). There are 16 residues in the CDR3. Trimming took 3 bases from V and 4 from J, leaving 16 bases between them. Germline V CDR1 and CDR2: SGHRS, YFSETQ. CDR3 loop: CASSSTFGRSTGELFF. The CDR3 DNA follows: TGCGCCAGCAGCTCGACCTTTGGGAGATCCACCGGGGAGCTGTTTTTT.

A few counts support this clone. The chain combines TRBV7-9 with TRBJ1-2, with 8 positions matching TRBD1. Germline CDR1 and CDR2: SEHNR and FQNEAQ (reference sequence). This CDR3 comprises 16 residues. The trim removed 0 bases at V and 4 bases at J, leaving 7 bases unmatched. CDR3: CASSLAEDREGYGYTF. The CDR3 DNA sequence: TGTGCCAGCAGCTTAGCTGAGGACAGGGAGGGCTATGGCTACACCTTC.

The J gene is TRBJ2-1, the V gene TRBV5-6; the D gene is possibly TRBD2 (5 bases). The V end lost 3 bases, the J end lost 3 bases, and 13 bases lay between the germline ends. The V gene's germline CDR1 is SGHDT and CDR2 YYEEEE. This CDR3 has 15 residues. CDR3 in DNA: TGTGCCAGCAGCTCGGGCAGGACTGACTACAATGAGCAGTTCTTC. It yields the protein CASSSGRTDYNEQFF.

The chain joins TRBV6-5 to TRBJ2-7; 8 positions agree with TRBD1. With 5 bases clipped from V and 8 bases from J, the junction kept 5 bases outside the gene matches. CDR1 MNHEY and CDR2 SVGAGI come from the germline V gene. The CDR3 contains 12 residues. The CDR3 region is CASSGGQAKQYF. In DNA form, the CDR3 reads TGTGCCAGCAGTGGGGGACAGGCGAAGCAGTACTTC.

The chain couples TRBV4-3 to TRBJ1-4, with D tentatively TRBD1 (6 bases). V lost 4 bases and J lost 7, with 22 bases in between. The CDR3 is 17 residues long. Germline CDR1 and CDR2: LGHNA and YSLEER. CDR3 DNA sequence: TGCGCCAGCAGCCTCGGGGGAGGGGGTTACTATTCTGAAAAACTGTTTTTT. It yields the protein CASSLGGGGYYSEKLFF.

The chain uses TRBV10-3 and TRBJ1-2, with D perhaps matching TRBD1 (5 bases). The V and J ends lost 2 bases and 2 bases respectively, with 9 bases between them. Germline V gene data show CDR1 as ENHRY and CDR2 as SYGVKD. This CDR3 has 14 amino acids. This CDR3 reads CAISEPDINYGYTF. CDR3 nucleotide sequence: TGTGCCATCAGTGAGCCGGACATCAACTATGGCTACACCTTC.

The chain has TRBV18 and TRBJ2-7; perhaps TRBD1 as D (6 bases). The CDR3 is 13 residues long. Between the trimmed V and J ends, which lost 5 bases and 0 bases, there was a span of 8 bases. Germline CDR1 reads KGHSH; CDR2 reads LQKENI. The CDR3 loop reads CASSLQGSYEQYF. The CDR3 DNA follows: TGTGCCAGCTCATTACAGGGCTCCTACGAGCAGTACTTC.

The CDR3 DNA is TGTGCCAGCAGCCGCGAGGCAGGGTTGAACGAGCAGTACTTC. Translation gives CASSREAGLNEQYF. This sequence joins TRBV5-6 and TRBJ2-7, with D possibly matching TRBD1 (5 bases). V was pared by 4 bases and J by 5 bases, with 16 bases between. Germline V gene sequence: CDR1 SGHDT, CDR2 YYEEEE. The length of the CDR3 is 14 residues.

This clone showed up just a few times. This sequence joins TRBV4-3 and TRBJ1-2; the match to TRBD1 covers 10 bases. The CDR3 totals 14 residues. The germline V gene has CDR1 LGHNA and CDR2 YSLEER. V lost 3 bases, J lost 4 bases, and 2 bases stayed unmatched. CDR3 sequence reads: CASSQDRGSYGYTF. The CDR3 region has the DNA TGCGCCAGCAGCCAGGACAGGGGGTCCTATGGCTACACCTTC.

The chain joins TRBV18 to TRBJ2-7; 10 nucleotides match TRBD2. Germline CDR1 and CDR2: KGHSH and LQKENI. With 3 bases clipped from V and 2 bases from J, the junction kept 4 bases outside the gene matches. The CDR3 contains 15 residues. The CDR3 spells CASSPTSGDPYEQYF. CDR3 coding DNA: TGTGCCAGCTCACCCACTAGCGGGGACCCCTACGAGCAGTACTTC. Together with reference TRBV18 and TRBJ2-7, the CDR3 gives the full variable domain: NAGVMQNPRHLVRRRGQEARLRCSPMKGHSHVYWYRQLPEEGLKFMVYLQKENIIDESGMPKERFSAEFPKEGPSILRIQQVVRGDSAAYFCASSPTSGDPYEQYFGPGTRLTVT.

This clone appeared a few times. The J gene is TRBJ2-2, the V gene TRBV7-2, with 8 bases that match TRBD2. Germline trimming cut 5 bases from V and 6 bases from J; bases unmatched to any gene: 8. The CDR3 runs 15 residues. Looked up from germline, CDR1 is SGHTA and CDR2 is FQGNSA. The CDR3 sequence: CASSAGGGLAGELFF. CDR3 coding DNA: TGTGCCAGCAGCGCGGGGGGAGGGTTGGCCGGGGAGCTGTTTTTT.

This rearrangement joins TRBV7-9 to TRBJ1-6, with D perhaps matching TRBD1 (6 bases). Per germline, CDR1 SEHNR and CDR2 FQNEAQ (reference sequence). With 1 base removed from V and 3 bases from J, the gap between germline ends came to 13 bases. CDR3 size: 17 residues. DNA for the CDR3: TGTGCCAGCAGCTTAGGGGGAAAACAGGGCTATAATTCACCCCTCCACTTT. Encoded protein: CASSLGGKQGYNSPLHF.

The rearrangement joins TRBV11-1 to TRBJ1-2, with 7 bases aligning to TRBD1. The CDR3 length is 14 residues. J lost 5 bases, V lost 5 bases, and 8 bases had no gene match. Germline V CDR1 and CDR2: SGHAT, FQDESV (reference sequence). CDR3 region: CASSLGTELYGYTF. CDR3 DNA: TGTGCCAGCAGCCTCGGGACAGAACTGTATGGCTACACCTTC.

The chain carries TRBV19 and TRBJ2-2; D not certain. Looked up from germline, CDR1 is LNHDA and CDR2 is SQIVND (reference sequence). CDR3 length: 14 residues. The germline V and J ends were trimmed by 5 bases and 0 bases, with 7 bases remaining between them. CDR3: CASSLIPNTGELFF. CDR3 coding DNA: TGTGCCAGTAGTCTAATCCCGAACACCGGGGAGCTGTTTTTT.

The chain carries TRBV5-1 and TRBJ1-3; D gene unclear. Per the germline V gene, CDR1 is SGHRS and CDR2 is YFSETQ. The V end lost 4 bases, the J end lost 1 base, and 15 bases lay between the germline ends. The CDR3 is 16 amino acids. Here the CDR3 reads CASSRDTLSSGNTIYF. CDR3 bases: TGCGCCAGCAGCCGTGACACCCTCAGTTCTGGAAACACCATATATTTT.

V gene TRBV23-1 combines with J gene TRBJ1-3, with 9 bases fitting TRBD1. TRBV23-1 is placed among ORFs of uncertain function. The CDR3 length is 14 residues. The V and J ends lost 10 bases and 3 bases, in that order; junction bases with no gene match: 7. CDR3 DNA: TGCGCCACCTCCGGGACAGGGTATGGAAACACCATATATTTT. It is translated as CATSGTGYGNTIYF.

This clone was counted once. J is TRBJ1-2 and V is TRBV5-1; 7 nucleotides line up with TRBD1. Trimming removed 4 bases from V and 6 bases from J; junction bases left unmatched: 6. The CDR3 totals 13 residues. Germline V gene data show CDR1 as SGHRS and CDR2 as YFSETQ. CDR3 bases: TGCGCCAGCAGCCGGCAGGGGGGCGATGGCTACACCTTC. This codes for CASSRQGGDGYTF.

The chain has TRBV5-1 and TRBJ1-1; the D gene is possibly TRBD1 (5 bases). From germline, CDR1 is SGHRS and CDR2 YFSETQ. The ends were cut back, 2 bases at V and 0 bases at J, with 11 bases in the middle. The CDR3 has 15 residues. The DNA of the CDR3 is TGCGCCAGCAGCTTTCAACAGGACCTGAACACTGAAGCTTTCTTT. Translated, it gives CASSFQQDLNTEAFF.

This clone was detected a few times. The chain has TRBV9 and TRBJ2-1; possibly TRBD2 for D (7 bases). V was trimmed by 4 bases and J by 2 bases, leaving 16 bases between them. Germline V gives CDR1 SGDLS, CDR2 YYNGEE. CDR3 length: 16 amino acids. The CDR3 coding sequence is TGTGCCAGCAGCACCGGGGGGCCCACTCCCTACAATGAGCAGTTCTTC. Amino acids: CASSTGGPTPYNEQFF.

This chain uses TRBV5-1 with TRBJ2-2; 8 bases agree with TRBD2. This CDR3 has 15 amino acids. With V trimmed by 1 base and J by 6 bases, 5 bases remained unmatched. Per the germline V gene, CDR1 is SGHRS and CDR2 is YFSETQ. The CDR3 bases are TGCGCCAGCAGCTTGAACGGGGGGGCCGCCGGGGAGCTGTTTTTT. It specifies CASSLNGGAAGELFF.

The chain recombines TRBV5-1 with TRBJ2-7, with D perhaps TRBD2 (5 bases). V was shortened by 0 bases and J by 4 bases, with 14 bases between the two germline ends. CDR3 length: 15 residues. Germline V lookup: CDR1 SGHRS, CDR2 YFSETQ. DNA for the CDR3: TGCGCCAGCAGCTTGGCGGGGTCATCCGCATACGAGCAGTACTTC. Residues: CASSLAGSSAYEQYF. Variable domain in full (rest from reference TRBV5-1 and TRBJ2-7): KAGVTQTPRYLIKTRGQQVTLSCSPISGHRSVSWYQQTPGQGLQFLFEYFSETQRNKGNFPGRFSGRQFSNSRSEMNVSTLELGDSALYLCASSLAGSSAYEQYFGPGTRLTVT.

This chain links TRBV9 with TRBJ2-5; possibly TRBD1 for D (6 bases). The V gene lost 3 bases and the J gene lost 5 bases, with 17 bases spanning the gap. The CDR3 is 15 residues long. Germline CDR1 SGDLS, CDR2 YYNGEE. DNA of the CDR3: TGTGCCAGCAGCGCAACAGGGAGAGGGGAGGAGACCCAGTACTTC. Translation gives CASSATGRGEETQYF.

The chain combines TRBV5-1 with TRBJ2-3, with 7 bases aligning to TRBD1. CDR1 and CDR2 from the germline V gene are SGHRS and YFSETQ. The CDR3 sequence is 14 residues long. The V segment lost 4 bases and the J segment 3 bases; nucleotides outside the gene matches: 5. The CDR3 DNA reads as TGCGCCAGCAGCCCGGGACAGTCAACAGATACGCAGTATTTT. This sequence encodes CASSPGQSTDTQYF.

The CDR3 DNA is TGCGCCAGCAGCCAAGATCAGAACCCCTATGGCTACACCTTC. The encoded protein is CASSQDQNPYGYTF. The rearrangement joins TRBV4-1 to TRBJ1-2, with D uncertain. The CDR3 runs to 14 residues. The V gene's germline CDR1 is MGHRA and CDR2 YSYEKL. V was trimmed by 0 bases and J by 4 bases, leaving 9 bases between them.

This chain uses TRBV10-2 with TRBJ2-1; 9 bases line up with TRBD2. The ends lost 6 bases at V and 8 bases at J; junction bases unmatched: 5. The germline gives CDR1 WSHSY, CDR2 SAAADI. The CDR3 covers 13 residues. The CDR3 spells CASRRGGSDEQFF. The CDR3 DNA follows: TGCGCCAGCAGGCGGGGGGGATCGGATGAGCAGTTCTTC.

The rearrangement links TRBV7-2 to TRBJ1-6; D is unclear. Trimming pared 2 bases from V and 3 bases from J, leaving 11 bases between. Germline V gene data show CDR1 as SGHTA and CDR2 as FQGNSA. The CDR3 is 16 amino acids. The CDR3 DNA is TGTGCCAGCAGCTTACGTAGCGGTAACTATAATTCACCCCTCCACTTT. Its translation is CASSLRSGNYNSPLHF.

The rearrangement links TRBV7-2 to TRBJ2-5; D not certain. CDR3 length: 14 amino acids. Germline assignment: CDR1 SGHTA and CDR2 FQGNSA. Trimming shortened V by 1 base and J by 5 bases, and 11 bases separated the two germline ends. In nucleotides, the CDR3 is TGTGCCAGCAGCTTAGTAGGAGTAGACGAGACCCAGTACTTC. Its translation: CASSLVGVDETQYF.

V usage is TRBV4-1 and J usage is TRBJ2-4; TRBD2 might be the D (5 bases). The V gene lost 0 bases and the J gene lost 0 bases, with 21 bases spanning the gap. CDR3 length equals 20 residues. Germline V gives CDR1 MGHRA, CDR2 YSYEKL. CDR3 sequence (DNA): TGCGCCAGCAGCCAAGATACGGGATTGATAAGTACTGGAGCCAAAAACATTCAGTACTTC. This translates into CASSQDTGLISTGAKNIQYF.